This entry features one T cell receptor (beta chain) sequence. The CDR3 has 13 amino acids. V gave up 6 bases and J gave up 6 bases; unmatched junction bases: 3. The germline CDR1 and CDR2 sequences are DFQATT and SNEGSKA (reference sequence). The data were obtained in a study of T-cell memory formation after mild COVID-19. TCRdb called the 5' RACE reads again in MiXCR, with one record for every CDR3 protein. Here the sample spans around 300,000 distinct CDR3 sequences, approximately 19% being singletons. The gene calls are TRBV20-1 and TRBJ2-3, with TRBD2 matching over 13 bases. The sequencing input was PBMCs or a T cell subset sorted from them (not recorded which). The TCR sequence derives from a man aged 18 to 30 who had mild COVID-19 (a few samples of this study predate the infection). Cell type and time point are not known. CDR3 region: CSARLAGGDTQYF. DNA of the CDR3: TGCAGTGCAAGACTAGCGGGGGGTGATACGCAGTATTTT.